The entry below gives a single TCR beta chain sequence along with its context. The entry originates in a study of blood T cell repertoires in COVID-19. Study as a whole: PBMCs, B-cell-depleted T cells, or T cells were the source of the cDNA or gDNA that made up the material.

How the authors handled the data: The assay estimated nucleated cells by amplifying reference gene primers. Produced via immunoSEQ multiplex PCR; TCRdb's table is partial and in-frame only. The V and J calls and clone size were taken over from that table, and D and trimming were inferred from the DNA. The sample lists under 250,000 clones; 70% to 90% were seen once. Between the trimmed V and J ends, which lost 5 bases and 8 bases, there was a span of 19 bases. The CDR3 sequence is 15 residues long. Germline-derived CDR1 and CDR2 are LNHDA and SQIVND (reference sequence). V gene TRBV19 combines with J gene TRBJ1-5; D unclear. Input material: peripheral blood. This TCR was recovered from a man over 45 who had recovered from COVID-19. CDR3 DNA: TGTGCCAGTAGTCACTCTCCCAGAGGGCTTGAGCCCCAGCATTTT. Translation gives CASSHSPRGLEPQHF.